This entry lists 22 T cell receptor beta chains sequenced from one sample in a study of T cell changes during pregnancy in multiple sclerosis. Clones were sequenced by immunoSEQ multiplex PCR, and TCRdb holds only the in-frame ones, with some missing. The data show around 57,000 clones, 89% seen once. The sample consisted of peripheral blood, taken in the first trimester of pregnancy. These receptors were collected from a female donor with multiple sclerosis, enrolled in a pregnancy study.

The V gene is TRBV12-2, the J gene TRBJ1-5. TRBV12-2 is flagged as a pseudogene. This CDR3 region has 15 residues. CDR3 coding DNA: TGTGCAAGTCCCAGCGTTGGCACGAGCAATCAGCCCCAGCATTTT. Protein: CASPSVGTSNQPQHF.

The chain links TRBV9 to TRBJ1-1; D not certain. V lost 3 bases, J lost 1 base, and 4 bases lay in between. The CDR3 totals 12 residues. Germline assignment: CDR1 SGDLS and CDR2 YYNGEE. In nucleotides, the CDR3 is TGTGCCAGCAGCGCCCAGAACACTGAAGCTTTCTTT. Its protein is CASSAQNTEAFF. Combining the CDR3 with reference TRBV9 and TRBJ1-1 gives the whole variable domain DSGVTQTPKHLITATGQRVTLRCSPRSGDLSVYWYQQSLDQGLQFLIQYYNGEERAKGNILERFSAQQFPDLHSELNLSSLELGDSALYFCASSAQNTEAFFGQGTRLTVV.

This clone showed up just once. The CDR3 protein is CASSLDRLAADTQYF. The CDR3 nucleotides are TGTGCCAGCAGCTTAGACCGACTAGCGGCCGATACGCAGTATTTT. The J gene is TRBJ2-3, the V gene TRBV5-4, with 9 bases matching TRBD2. The CDR3 consists of 15 residues. The germline CDR1 and CDR2 sequences are SGHNT and YYREEE (reference sequence). The V segment lost 2 bases and the J segment 6 bases; nucleotides outside the gene matches: 7.

Of note for this clone: The sample carries other DNA sequences with the same CDR3. The V gene is TRBV19, the J gene TRBJ2-3; TRBD2 matches at 7 bases. This CDR3 spans 12 amino acids. Germline V gives CDR1 LNHDA, CDR2 SQIVND (reference sequence). J was trimmed by 9 bases and V by 4 bases; bases with no gene match: 4. The CDR3 here is CASSTSGDTQYF. CDR3 sequence (DNA): TGTGCCAGTAGTACCAGCGGGGACACGCAGTATTTT.

The chain links TRBV30 to TRBJ2-5; no clear D gene. V was cut by 1 base and J by 5 bases, with 11 bases left in between. Germline V gives CDR1 GTSNPN, CDR2 SVGIG (reference sequence). CDR3 length equals 13 residues. The CDR3 reads CAWSGWQRETQYF. In DNA form, the CDR3 reads TGTGCCTGGAGTGGATGGCAGCGTGAGACCCAGTACTTC. The variable domain in full, with the rest retrieved from reference TRBV30 and TRBJ2-5, is SQTIHQWPATLVQPVGSPLSLECTVEGTSNPNLYWYRQAAGRGLQLLFYSVGIGQISSEVPQNLSASRPQDRQFILSSKKLLLSDSGFYLCAWSGWQRETQYFGPGTRLLVL.

The rearrangement uses TRBV18 and TRBJ2-3; D is unclear. Trimming cost V 2 bases and J 4 bases, with 19 bases left between them. Germline CDR1 reads KGHSH; CDR2 reads LQKENI. This CDR3 comprises 17 residues. CDR3 loop: CASSPIRPGNLADTQYF. For the CDR3, the DNA is TGTGCCAGCTCACCAATCAGGCCTGGTAATTTGGCAGATACGCAGTATTTT.

Concerning this clone itself: A junction boundary mismatches the germline segment, possibly from a read error. The chain has TRBV5-6 and TRBJ1-2; possibly TRBD1 for D (5 bases). The germline CDR1 and CDR2 sequences are SGHDT and YYEEEE. The CDR3 extends over 13 amino acids. CDR3 DNA sequence: TGTGCCAGCAGGTTGGACATCTACTATGGCTACACCTTC. This sequence encodes CASRLDIYYGYTF.

The chain couples TRBV4-3 to TRBJ2-3; 7 bases are a match to TRBD2. Looked up from germline, CDR1 is LGHNA and CDR2 is YSLEER. V was pared by 3 bases and J by 0 bases, with 9 bases of the junction left unmatched. CDR3 length: 17 residues. CDR3 sequence reads: CASSQTRGLVSTDTQYF. The CDR3, as DNA: TGCGCCAGCAGCCAGACTCGAGGACTAGTTAGCACAGATACGCAGTATTTT.

The chain combines TRBV5-6 with TRBJ1-6; D is uncertain. The V and J ends lost 2 bases and 0 bases respectively, with 6 bases between them. From germline, CDR1 is SGHDT and CDR2 YYEEEE. The CDR3 sequence is 15 residues long. CDR3 coding DNA: TGTGCCAGCAGCTTATGGAGCTCCTATAATTCACCCCTCCACTTT. Protein: CASSLWSSYNSPLHF.

The table lists this clone with a count of one. The rearrangement uses TRBV11-2 and TRBJ1-4; TRBD1 agrees at 9 bases. The CDR3 is 18 residues long. The V gene's germline CDR1 is SGHAT and CDR2 FQNNGV. Losses at the gene ends were 0 bases for V and 3 bases for J; bases not matched to a gene: 8. CDR3 in DNA: TGTGCCAGCAGCTTAGATCTGGGACAGGGCGAGTCTAATGAAAAACTGTTTTTT. Translating it yields CASSLDLGQGESNEKLFF. Complete variable domain (other parts from reference TRBV11-2 and TRBJ1-4): EAGVAQSPRYKIIEKRQSVAFWCNPISGHATLYWYQQILGQGPKLLIQFQNNGVVDDSQLPKDRFSAERLKGVDSTLKIQPAKLEDSAVYLCASSLDLGQGESNEKLFFGSGTQLSVL.

The chain has TRBV4-3 and TRBJ2-5, with TRBD1 matching over 8 bases. Trimming removed 1 base from V and 2 bases from J; junction bases left unmatched: 3. The CDR3 runs to 15 residues. The germline V gene encodes CDR1 LGHNA and CDR2 YSLEER. CDR3 coding DNA: TGCGCCAGCAGCCAAGGGCGGACAGGGCAAGAGACCCAGTACTTC. Translation gives CASSQGRTGQETQYF.

The J gene is TRBJ2-1, the V gene TRBV27; 12 positions match TRBD1. The CDR3 loop spans 18 amino acids. The V segment lost 3 bases and the J segment 9 bases; nucleotides outside the gene matches: 15. Germline CDR1 is MNHEY and CDR2 is SMNVEV (reference sequence). CDR3 sequence: CASSLELVGTGGWGEQFF. Here the CDR3 DNA reads TGTGCCAGCAGTTTGGAATTAGTGGGGACAGGGGGCTGGGGTGAGCAGTTCTTC.

The gene calls are TRBV2 and TRBJ1-2, with 10 bases lining up with TRBD1. Trimming at V came to 2 bases and at J to 6 bases, leaving 9 bases not matched to a gene. The CDR3 totals 16 residues. Looked up from germline, CDR1 is SNHLY and CDR2 is FYNNEI. CDR3 sequence (DNA): TGTGCCAGCAGTGAATTCTTACTTGGACAGGGGGATGGCTACACCTTC. As protein: CASSEFLLGQGDGYTF.

The V and J genes are TRBV6-5 and TRBJ1-1, with 7 bases matching TRBD1. J lost 4 bases, V lost 6 bases, and 8 bases had no gene match. This CDR3 contains 14 residues. Germline V lookup: CDR1 MNHEY, CDR2 SVGAGI. CDR3 nucleotide sequence: TGTGCCAGCAGCTCCCTCTCAGGGGGCACTGAAGCTTTCTTT. Translation gives CASSSLSGGTEAFF.

The chain uses TRBV28 and TRBJ1-1, with 8 bases matching TRBD1. This CDR3 comprises 17 residues. V gave up 2 bases and J gave up 3 bases; unmatched junction bases: 11. Per germline, CDR1 MDHEN and CDR2 SYDVKM. CDR3 in amino acids: CASSLLQGAGAYTEAFF. The CDR3 coding sequence is TGTGCCAGCAGTTTACTCCAGGGGGCGGGGGCATACACTGAAGCTTTCTTT. The complete variable domain, with remaining parts taken from reference TRBV28 and TRBJ1-1, reads DVKVTQSSRYLVKRTGEKVFLECVQDMDHENMFWYRQDPGLGLRLIYFSYDVKMKEKGDIPEGYSVSREKKERFSLILESASTNQTSMYLCASSLLQGAGAYTEAFFGQGTRLTVV.

This clone has just one count. The V call is TRBV30, the J call TRBJ2-1; 12 nucleotides match TRBD2. Germline V lookup: CDR1 GTSNPN, CDR2 SVGIG (reference sequence). The CDR3 runs to 15 residues. Trimming cost V 2 bases and J 8 bases; bases outside gene matches: 7. The CDR3 coding sequence is TGTGCCTGGAGTAGCGCTAGCGGGGGGGCTTATGAGCAGTTCTTC. Residues: CAWSSASGGAYEQFF.

The rearrangement links TRBV7-8 to TRBJ1-2; D perhaps matches TRBD1 (6 bases). The CDR3 runs to 14 residues. V shed 4 bases and J shed 10 bases, with 19 bases lying between them. Germline CDR1 reads SGHVS; CDR2 reads FQNEAQ. The CDR3 region has the DNA TGTGCCAGCAGCTCGAACCGGGACATGGCGGCCTACACCTTC. As protein: CASSSNRDMAAYTF.

The chain joins TRBV5-6 to TRBJ2-7; a weak D match, TRBD1 (6 bases). V was clipped by 4 bases and J by 2 bases, with 13 bases between them. The CDR3 covers 14 residues. The V gene's germline CDR1 is SGHDT and CDR2 YYEEEE. The CDR3 sequence is CASSLPDRAYEQYF. Here the CDR3 DNA reads TGTGCCAGCAGCCTACCGGACAGAGCCTACGAGCAGTACTTC.

The gene calls are TRBV6-1 and TRBJ1-5; D is unclear. Trimming took off 4 bases at V and 2 bases at J, with 12 bases between the two ends. CDR1 is MNHNS and CDR2 is SASEGT in the germline V gene. This CDR3 is built from 15 residues. The DNA for the CDR3 is TGTGCCAGCAGTGGCATACCGGGAGGCAATCAGCCCCAGCATTTT. Translating gives CASSGIPGGNQPQHF.

The sample holds one count of this clone. The chain is built from TRBV9 and TRBJ1-2; TRBD1 is a possible D gene (6 bases). Germline CDR1 reads SGDLS; CDR2 reads YYNGEE. V lost 0 bases and J lost 5, with 8 bases in between. This CDR3 contains 13 residues. The CDR3 reads CASSVGTDYGYTF. Here the CDR3 DNA reads TGTGCCAGCAGCGTAGGGACAGATTATGGCTACACCTTC.

V and J are TRBV27 and TRBJ2-2; no definite D call. V dropped 3 bases and J dropped 1 base, with 12 bases sitting between them. Germline V lookup: CDR1 MNHEY, CDR2 SMNVEV (reference sequence). The CDR3 covers 16 residues. CDR3 sequence reads: CASSFLQTGNTGELFF. CDR3 in DNA: TGTGCCAGCAGTTTCCTTCAGACTGGGAACACCGGGGAGCTGTTTTTT.

The chain is built from TRBV7-9 and TRBJ2-7; 7 positions agree with TRBD1. Germline loops: CDR1 SEHNR, CDR2 FQNEAQ (reference sequence). The CDR3 is 16 residues long. V shed 4 bases and J 5 bases; nucleotides not matched to a gene: 14. In DNA form, the CDR3 reads TGTGCCAGCAGCTCCTTAAGGGACAGCTGGCTACACGAGCAGTACTTC. Amino acid sequence: CASSSLRDSWLHEQYF.